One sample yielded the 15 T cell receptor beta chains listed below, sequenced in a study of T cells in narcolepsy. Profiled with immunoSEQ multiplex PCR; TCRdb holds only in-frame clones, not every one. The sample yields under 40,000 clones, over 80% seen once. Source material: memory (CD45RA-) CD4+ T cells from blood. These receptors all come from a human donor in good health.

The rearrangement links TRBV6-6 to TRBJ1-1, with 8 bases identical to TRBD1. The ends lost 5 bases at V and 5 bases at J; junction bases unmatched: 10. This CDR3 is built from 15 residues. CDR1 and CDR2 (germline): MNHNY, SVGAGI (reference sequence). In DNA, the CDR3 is TGTGCCAGCAGTCCGCCAGGGGGCGCCTGGACTGAAGCTTTCTTT. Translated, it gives CASSPPGGAWTEAFF.

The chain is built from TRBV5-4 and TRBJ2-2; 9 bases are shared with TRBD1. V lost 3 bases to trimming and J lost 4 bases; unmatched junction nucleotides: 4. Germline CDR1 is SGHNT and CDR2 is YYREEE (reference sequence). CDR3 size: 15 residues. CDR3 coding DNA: TGTGCCAGCAGCTGGGACAGGGCTGTCACCGGGGAGCTGTTTTTT. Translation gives CASSWDRAVTGELFF.

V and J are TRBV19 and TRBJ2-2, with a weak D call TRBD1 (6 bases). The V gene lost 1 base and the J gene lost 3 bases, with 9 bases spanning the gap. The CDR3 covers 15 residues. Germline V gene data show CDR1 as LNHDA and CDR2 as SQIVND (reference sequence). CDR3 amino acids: CASSIGGRYTGELFF. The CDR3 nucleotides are TGTGCCAGTAGTATAGGGGGGCGATACACCGGGGAGCTGTTTTTT.

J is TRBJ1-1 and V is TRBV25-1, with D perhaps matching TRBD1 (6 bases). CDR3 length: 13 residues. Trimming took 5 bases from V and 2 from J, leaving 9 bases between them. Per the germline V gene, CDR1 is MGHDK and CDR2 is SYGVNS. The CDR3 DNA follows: TGTGCCAGCAGTTGGGGGCATAACACTGAAGCTTTCTTT. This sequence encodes CASSWGHNTEAFF.

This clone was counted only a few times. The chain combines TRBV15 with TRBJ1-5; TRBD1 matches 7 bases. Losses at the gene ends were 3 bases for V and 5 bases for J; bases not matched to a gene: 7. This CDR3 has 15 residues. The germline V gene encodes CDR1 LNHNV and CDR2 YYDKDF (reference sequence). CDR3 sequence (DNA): TGTGCCACCAGCAGGGCCGGACAGGCATATCAGCCCCAGCATTTT. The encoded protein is CATSRAGQAYQPQHF.

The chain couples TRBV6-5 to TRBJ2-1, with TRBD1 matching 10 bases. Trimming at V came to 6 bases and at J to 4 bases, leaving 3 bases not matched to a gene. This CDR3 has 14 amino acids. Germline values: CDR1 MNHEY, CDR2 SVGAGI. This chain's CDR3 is CASRGQGFYNEQFF. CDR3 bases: TGTGCCAGCAGGGGACAGGGGTTTTACAATGAGCAGTTCTTC.

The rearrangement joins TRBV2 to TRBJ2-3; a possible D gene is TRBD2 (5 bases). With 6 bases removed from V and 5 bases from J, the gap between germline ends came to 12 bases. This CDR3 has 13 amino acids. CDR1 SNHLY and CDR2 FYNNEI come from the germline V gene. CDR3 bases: TGTGCCAGCAGACTAGTCGGAGTAGATACGCAGTATTTT. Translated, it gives CASRLVGVDTQYF.

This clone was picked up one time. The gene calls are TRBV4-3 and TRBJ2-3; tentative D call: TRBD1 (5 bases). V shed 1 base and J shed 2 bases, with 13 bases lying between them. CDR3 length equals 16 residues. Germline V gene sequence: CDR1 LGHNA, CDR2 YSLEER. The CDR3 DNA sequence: TGCGCCAGCAGCCAAGGTCGTGGGGCGAACACAGATACGCAGTATTTT. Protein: CASSQGRGANTDTQYF.

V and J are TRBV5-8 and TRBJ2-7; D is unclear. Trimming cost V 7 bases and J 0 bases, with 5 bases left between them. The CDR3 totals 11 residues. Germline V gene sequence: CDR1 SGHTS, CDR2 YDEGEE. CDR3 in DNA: TGTGCCAGCCAGAGCTCCTACGAGCAGTACGTC. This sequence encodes CASQSSYEQYV.

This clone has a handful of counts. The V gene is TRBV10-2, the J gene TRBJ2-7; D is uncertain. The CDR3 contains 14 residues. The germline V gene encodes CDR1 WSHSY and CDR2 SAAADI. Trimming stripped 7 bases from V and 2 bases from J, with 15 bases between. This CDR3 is CASTLPGPTYEQYF. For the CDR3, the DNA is TGCGCCAGCACCCTACCGGGCCCAACCTACGAGCAGTACTTC.

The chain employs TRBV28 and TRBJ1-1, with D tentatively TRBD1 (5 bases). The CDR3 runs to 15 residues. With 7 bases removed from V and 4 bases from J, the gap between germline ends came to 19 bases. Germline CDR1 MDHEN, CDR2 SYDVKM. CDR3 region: CASIPGRGRSTEAFF. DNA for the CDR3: TGTGCCAGCATCCCGGGGCGGGGTAGGAGCACTGAAGCTTTCTTT.

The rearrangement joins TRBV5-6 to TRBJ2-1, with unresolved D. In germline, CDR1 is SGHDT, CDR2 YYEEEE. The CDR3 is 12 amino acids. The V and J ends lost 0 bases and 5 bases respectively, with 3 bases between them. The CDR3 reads CASSLGHNEQFF. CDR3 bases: TGTGCCAGCAGCTTGGGACACAATGAGCAGTTCTTC.

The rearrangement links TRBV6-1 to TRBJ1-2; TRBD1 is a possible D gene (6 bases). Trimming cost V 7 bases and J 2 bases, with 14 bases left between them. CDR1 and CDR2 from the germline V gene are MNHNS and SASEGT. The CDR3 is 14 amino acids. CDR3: CASTRDTGNYGYTF. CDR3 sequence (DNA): TGTGCCAGCACCAGGGACACTGGGAACTATGGCTACACCTTC.

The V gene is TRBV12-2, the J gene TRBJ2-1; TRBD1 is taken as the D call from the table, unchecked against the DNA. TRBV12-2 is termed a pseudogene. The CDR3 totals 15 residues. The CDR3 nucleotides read TGTGCAAGTCCCGGACAGGGGGGTTCCTACAATGAGCAGTTCTTC. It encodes CASPGQGGSYNEQFF.

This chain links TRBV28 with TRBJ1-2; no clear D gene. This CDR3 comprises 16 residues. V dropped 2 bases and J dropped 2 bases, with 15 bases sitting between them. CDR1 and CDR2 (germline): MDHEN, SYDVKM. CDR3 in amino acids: CASSLGLLRPNYGYTF. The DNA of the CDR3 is TGTGCCAGCAGTTTAGGGCTGCTTCGTCCCAACTATGGCTACACCTTC.